Listed below are T cell receptor beta chains from one sample, sequenced in a study of shared clonotypes between healthy human individuals. The method was immunoSEQ multiplex PCR; TCRdb's version includes in-frame clones alone and lacks a portion of them. The sample includes roughly 2.5 million clones, about 92% of them seen just once. Source material: naive CD4+ T cells sorted from blood. These receptors came from a man younger than 35 in good health. Both conserved end residues are part of each CDR3. Each record gives: J gene, D gene, clone size, V gene, CDR3 DNA, CDR3 protein. The D gene is left open where the match is weak. Expanded clones get a size class; other rows say once, few or many, or leave the size out.

j_call: TRBJ1-4; d_call: NA; clone_size: once; v_call: TRBV28; cdr3_nt: TGTGCCAGCAGGCTCGAAAAAAAACTGTTTTTT; cdr3_aa: CASRLEKKLFF
j_call: TRBJ1-1; d_call: NA; clone_size: NA; v_call: TRBV7-3; cdr3_nt: TGTGCCAGCAGCTTAAAGGCCCAGGCAGCCACTGAAGCTTTCTTT; cdr3_aa: CASSLKAQAATEAFF
j_call: TRBJ2-7; d_call: NA; clone_size: NA; v_call: TRBV6-6; cdr3_nt: TGTGCCAGCAGTTGGGGTTCGGGAGCGGGTAAGGACGAGCAGTACTTC; cdr3_aa: CASSWGSGAGKDEQYF
j_call: TRBJ2-1; d_call: TRBD1; clone_size: once; v_call: TRBV2; cdr3_nt: TGTGCCAGCATCGCCCAGGGGGCGAACAATGAGCAGTTCTTC; cdr3_aa: CASIAQGANNEQFF
j_call: TRBJ2-3; d_call: NA; clone_size: once; v_call: TRBV20-1; cdr3_nt: TGCAGACCTGGCCCAGATACGCAGTATTTT; cdr3_aa: CRPGPDTQYF
j_call: TRBJ2-7; d_call: NA; clone_size: once; v_call: TRBV18; cdr3_nt: TGTGCCAGCTCACCACAGCGCTCCACAGGGATTAGCTCCTACGAGCAGTACTTC; cdr3_aa: CASSPQRSTGISSYEQYF
j_call: TRBJ2-2; d_call: NA; clone_size: once; v_call: TRBV2; cdr3_nt: TGTGCCACCCGAGGGGACACCGGGGAGCTGTTTTTT; cdr3_aa: CATRGDTGELFF
j_call: TRBJ2-3; d_call: NA; clone_size: NA; v_call: TRBV7-3; cdr3_nt: TGTGCCAGCAGCTTAACCCGAGCAGGTAGCACAGATACGCAGTATTTT; cdr3_aa: CASSLTRAGSTDTQYF
j_call: TRBJ1-1; d_call: NA; clone_size: NA; v_call: TRBV19; cdr3_nt: TGTGCCAGTAGTAGGGGGGATACGAACACTGAAGCTTTCTTT; cdr3_aa: CASSRGDTNTEAFF
j_call: TRBJ2-2; d_call: NA; clone_size: NA; v_call: TRBV28; cdr3_nt: TGTGCCAGCAGGGCATGGGGGAACACCGGGGAGCTGTTTTTT; cdr3_aa: CASRAWGNTGELFF
j_call: TRBJ1-5; d_call: NA; clone_size: NA; v_call: TRBV7-8; cdr3_nt: TGTGCCAGCAGCTTAGCCCCGTCAGGGATCAATCAGCCCCAGCATTTT; cdr3_aa: CASSLAPSGINQPQHF
j_call: TRBJ2-2; d_call: NA; clone_size: NA; v_call: TRBV19; cdr3_nt: TGTGCCAGTAGTATAGAAGTGGCGAGGAGCACCGGGGAGCTGTTTTTT; cdr3_aa: CASSIEVARSTGELFF
j_call: TRBJ1-2; d_call: NA; clone_size: NA; v_call: TRBV30; cdr3_nt: TGTGCCTGGAGTCCTGACTTAGCTAACTATGGCTACACCTTC; cdr3_aa: CAWSPDLANYGYTF
j_call: TRBJ1-2; d_call: NA; clone_size: NA; v_call: TRBV5-1; cdr3_nt: TGCGCCAGCAGCTTGGATATTGGGGTTGGCTACACCTTC; cdr3_aa: CASSLDIGVGYTF
j_call: TRBJ2-1; d_call: NA; clone_size: NA; v_call: TRBV5-1; cdr3_nt: TGCGCCAGCAGCTTGGGCACAGGTGGGGCTGAGCAGTTCTTC; cdr3_aa: CASSLGTGGAEQFF
j_call: TRBJ1-4; d_call: TRBD1; clone_size: NA; v_call: TRBV6-5; cdr3_nt: TGTGCCAGCAGCCCCCTCCGGGACAGAGACGAAAAACTGTTTTTT; cdr3_aa: CASSPLRDRDEKLFF
j_call: TRBJ2-1; d_call: NA; clone_size: NA; v_call: TRBV11-2; cdr3_nt: TGTGCCAGCAGCTTAGCTCGGGGTTCGAGCTACAATGAGCAGTTCTTC; cdr3_aa: CASSLARGSSYNEQFF
j_call: TRBJ2-7; d_call: NA; clone_size: NA; v_call: TRBV12-5; cdr3_nt: TGTGCTAGTGGTTACTACGGATTGAGTGAGCAGTACTTC; cdr3_aa: CASGYYGLSEQYF